This paragraph reports one T cell receptor (beta chain). What it binds is unknown. The CDR3 consists of 15 residues. J gave up 3 bases and V 8 bases, and 9 bases lay outside the gene matches. Germline CDR1 is KGHSH and CDR2 is LQKENI. The table came from immunoSEQ multiplex PCR; TCRdb's copy has only in-frame clones and leaves some out. The top ten hold roughly 0.13% of the sample, which has some 2,000,000 clones, almost 96% seen once. These data come from a study of shared clonotypes between healthy human individuals. Study-level points and caveats: In a few donors, approximately 5% of naive CD4 clonotypes appeared in common.

Researchers partitioned CD4+ cells into CD45RA+ naive and CD45RA-negative memory subsets. The clonotype comes from a man aged 18 to 29 in good health. V is TRBV18 and J is TRBJ1-4; 7 positions agree with TRBD1. Sequenced material: naive CD4+ T cells sorted from blood. The sample's subset: CD45RA+ positively selected. The CDR3 spells CASHPTGQPNEKLFF. For the CDR3, the DNA is TGTGCCAGCCATCCGACGGGACAGCCTAATGAAAAACTGTTTTTT.